This TCR beta chain was retrieved from a study of OX40 agonist ivuxolimab in advanced cancers. The study in broad terms: Ivuxolimab was a fully human IgG2 agonistic monoclonal antibody targeting the costimulatory receptor OX40 (CD134). Intravenous ivuxolimab was administered to patients every 2 weeks at six dose levels: 0.01, 0.1, 0.3, 1.5, 3 and 10 mg/kg. Of the roughly 52 dose-escalation patients, hepatocellular carcinoma was present in approximately 20, melanoma in approximately 15, renal cell carcinoma in 9 and head and neck cancer in 9. The dose-escalation cohort was almost 85% male with a mean age of around 64 years, ranging from about 23 to 85. Patients were allowed to have had prior anti-PD-1, anti-PD-L1 or anti-CTLA-4 therapy, and 40% of the dose-escalation patients had previously received checkpoint inhibitors. Partial responses occurred in three dose-escalation patients, of whom one had hepatocellular carcinoma and two had cutaneous melanoma. Peripheral TCRbeta sequencing aimed to test whether ivuxolimab altered TCR sequence diversity and caused clonal T-cell expansion. The paper covers the monotherapy dose-escalation part of the phase I ivuxolimab trial, which included N ≈ 57 patients. The investigation overall reported the following: Low levels of normalized T-cell clonal expansion were also seen in some nonresponding patients. At doses from 0.1 to 3.0 mg/kg, clonal expansion was seen in both CD4+ and CD8+ blood T cells between baseline and week 6. On average, CD8+ T cells showed more expanded clones than CD4+ T cells after ivuxolimab. In the 0.1-3.0 mg/kg groups, partial responders were among the patients with the lowest normalized peripheral clonal expansion, particularly in CD8+ T cells. Which antigens the clonally expanded peripheral T cells were specific for was not determined.

To sequence the TCRbeta CDR3 region, genomic DNA was isolated from the sorted cells. The immunoSEQ Assay was used for sequencing of TCRbeta CDR3 regions. The clones in this table, taken by TCRdb from immuneACCESS, are in-frame only. Not every clone is retained; where verified, under half of the shortfall comes from an unresolved V gene, and the cause of the rest is unknown. This sample gives 77,000 or so clones in total; about 94% of them show up just once. The top ten clones comprise roughly 20% of the sample. The trial excluded patients who had a history of autoimmune disease or were on systemic immunosuppression. Peripheral blood for TCR sequencing was collected from all dose cohorts at baseline, on cycle 4 day 1, and on cycle 7 day 1. Samples were obtained from an open-label, multicenter, first-in-human phase I dose-escalation trial of ivuxolimab. Adults with locally advanced or metastatic head and neck squamous cell, hepatocellular, melanoma or renal cell carcinoma were enrolled in the trial. Before TCR sequencing, CD4+ T cells and CD8+ T cells from peripheral blood were sorted into separate populations.

In regard to this clone: No cognate antigen has been identified for it. Within one base of it there is no much larger clone, and no base qualities were kept.

Sequencing was performed on CD4+ or CD8+ T cells sorted from blood, taken in a trial of the OX40 agonist ivuxolimab. The TCR sequence derives from an adult with an advanced solid tumor such as melanoma, head and neck, liver or kidney cancer.

CDR3 region: CASSTGGNQPQHF. The DNA reads TGTGCCAGCAGTACAGGGGGAAATCAGCCCCAGCATTTT. The V and J genes are TRBV6-5 and TRBJ1-5, with 8 bases matching TRBD1. Counted from cysteine to phenylalanine, this CDR3 has 13 amino acids. The entry retains the CDR3 DNA only, 39 bases that are in frame from base 1. Per the germline V gene, MNHEY is the CDR1 and SVGAGI is the CDR2. Relative to germline, V is missing 5 bases and J is missing 4 bases, with 1 base of the junction outside any gene match.